These T cell receptor beta chains were read from a single sample in a study of shared clonotypes between healthy human individuals. TCRdb's copy holds only in-frame clones and misses some; the assay was immunoSEQ multiplex PCR. The table has 2.3 million or so clones, 80% to 95% seen once. The sample consisted of naive CD4+ T cells from PBMCs. Receptors were obtained from a man younger than 35 in good health. Some clones in this sample may be carry-over from other donors' samples. CDR3s include the opening cysteine and the closing phenylalanine or tryptophan. The D gene is left open where the match is weak. The listing skips clone size in some rows; elsewhere it reads once, few, many or a size class.

CDR3: CASRTTKNYGYTF
DNA: TGTGCCAGCAGGACGACAAAGAACTATGGCTACACCTTC
V: TRBV28
D: .
size: .
J: TRBJ1-2

CDR3: CASSLVLAVQETQYF
DNA: TGTGCCAGCAGCTTAGTTCTGGCAGTACAAGAGACCCAGTACTTC
V: TRBV7-8
D: .
size: .
J: TRBJ2-5

CDR3: CASSLASPYNEQFF
DNA: TGTGCCAGCAGCTTAGCCAGCCCCTACAATGAGCAGTTCTTC
V: TRBV11-2
D: .
size: once
J: TRBJ2-1

CDR3: CASSRGTAEKLFF
DNA: TGTGCCAGTAGTAGAGGGACCGCTGAAAAACTGTTTTTT
V: TRBV19
D: .
size: .
J: TRBJ1-4

CDR3: CAWSVAAGNTIYF
DNA: TGTGCCTGGAGTGTGGCAGCTGGAAACACCATATATTTT
V: TRBV30
D: .
size: .
J: TRBJ1-3

CDR3: CASSLEGVEQYF
DNA: TGTGCCAGCAGCTTAGAAGGTGTCGAGCAGTACTTC
V: TRBV7-9
D: .
size: .
J: TRBJ2-7

CDR3: CASSLAAGTGSGEQFF
DNA: TGCGCCAGCAGCTTGGCGGCAGGGACAGGGTCCGGTGAGCAGTTCTTC
V: TRBV5-1
D: TRBD1
size: .
J: TRBJ2-1

CDR3: CASSSGQPTDTQYF
DNA: TGTGCCAGCAGCTCGGGACAGCCCACAGATACGCAGTATTTT
V: TRBV7-9
D: TRBD1
size: .
J: TRBJ2-3

CDR3: CASSLGGLAGVVNEQFF
DNA: TGTGCCAGCAGCTTAGGGGGACTAGCGGGAGTTGTTAATGAGCAGTTCTTC
V: TRBV5-4
D: TRBD2
size: .
J: TRBJ2-1

CDR3: CASSWGRGETQYF
DNA: TGTGCCAGCAGTTGGGGCAGGGGAGAGACCCAGTACTTC
V: TRBV6-5
D: .
size: once
J: TRBJ2-5

CDR3: CASQKLGRVSGANVLTF
DNA: TGTGCCAGCCAGAAACTAGGGCGGGTCTCTGGGGCCAACGTCCTGACTTTC
V: TRBV27
D: .
size: .
J: TRBJ2-6

CDR3: CASSPGPVQETQYF
DNA: TGTGCCAGCAGCCCGGGACCGGTCCAAGAGACCCAGTACTTC
V: TRBV5-6
D: .
size: .
J: TRBJ2-5

CDR3: CAWSVLPGEPQHF
DNA: TGTGCCTGGAGTGTACTGCCTGGGGAGCCCCAGCATTTT
V: TRBV30
D: .
size: .
J: TRBJ1-5

CDR3: CASSELQGASDYGYTF
DNA: TGTGCCAGCAGTGAGTTGCAGGGAGCGAGTGACTATGGCTACACCTTC
V: TRBV6-1
D: .
size: .
J: TRBJ1-2

CDR3: CASSATGPFLQTNEKLFF
DNA: TGTGCCAGCAGCGCAACCGGGCCCTTCTTGCAGACTAATGAAAAACTGTTTTTT
V: TRBV13
D: .
size: .
J: TRBJ1-4

CDR3: CASSLNPPTETQYF
DNA: TGTGCCAGCAGTTTAAACCCCCCTACCGAGACCCAGTACTTC
V: TRBV28
D: .
size: .
J: TRBJ2-5

CDR3: CASSFLRETQYF
DNA: TGTGCCAGCAGTTTTCTACGAGAGACCCAGTACTTC
V: TRBV28
D: .
size: .
J: TRBJ2-5

CDR3: CASSFRAGNTEAFF
DNA: TGTGCCAGCAGCTTTAGGGCAGGGAACACTGAAGCTTTCTTT
V: TRBV7-9
D: .
size: .
J: TRBJ1-1

CDR3: CASSPTGASGNTIYF
DNA: TGTGCCAGCAGTCCCACAGGCGCCTCTGGAAACACCATATATTTT
V: TRBV28
D: .
size: .
J: TRBJ1-3

CDR3: CASSLGSSYNEQFF
DNA: TGCGCCAGCAGCTTGGGGAGCAGTTACAATGAGCAGTTCTTC
V: TRBV5-1
D: .
size: once
J: TRBJ2-1

CDR3: CASRETGGPNTEAFF
DNA: TGTGCCAGTAGAGAAACAGGGGGCCCGAACACTGAAGCTTTCTTT
V: TRBV19
D: TRBD1
size: .
J: TRBJ1-1

CDR3: CATSRDVLGTGFGEGSVVETQYF
DNA: TGTGCCACCAGCAGAGACGTTTTAGGGACAGGGTTCGGGGAAGGATCGGTTGTCGAGACCCAGTACTTC
V: TRBV15
D: TRBD1
size: .
J: TRBJ2-5

CDR3: CASSESRGTLAYEQFF
DNA: TGTGCCAGCAGTGAGTCTAGGGGTACACTCGCCTATGAGCAGTTCTTC
V: TRBV6-4
D: .
size: .
J: TRBJ2-1

CDR3: CASSLSYAGPRGTGELFF
DNA: TGTGCCAGCAGTTTATCCTATGCGGGTCCGAGGGGCACCGGGGAGCTGTTTTTT
V: TRBV28
D: .
size: .
J: TRBJ2-2

CDR3: CASSFRQGSYEQYF
DNA: TGTGCCAGCAGCTTCCGACAGGGATCCTACGAGCAGTACTTC
V: TRBV7-2
D: TRBD1
size: .
J: TRBJ2-7